This T cell receptor (beta chain) was found in a study of blood T cell repertoires in COVID-19. The Seattle site enrolled patients during active infection and followed them longitudinally. Per the authors' pipeline: Using reference gene primer amplification, nucleated cell counts were estimated. Using immunoSEQ multiplex PCR, the repertoire was profiled, and TCRdb retains in-frame clones only, with some absent. V and J calls and clone size are copied from that table; D and trimming were computed from the DNA. The sample has some 150,000 clones; 65% to 90% are singletons. In its sample, this clone was seen once. The CDR3 has 13 residues. The germline V gene has CDR1 SEHNR and CDR2 FQNEAQ (reference sequence). V lost 8 bases to trimming and J lost 10 bases, with 17 bases between them.

The receptor was isolated from a woman aged 60 to 75 with COVID-19, enrolled during active disease. The V gene is TRBV7-9, the J gene TRBJ1-4; the D gene is possibly TRBD1 (5 bases). Material: peripheral blood. CDR3 sequence: CASSPRGSGKLFF. The CDR3 bases are TGTGCCAGCTCGCCTAGGGGCTCAGGAAAACTGTTTTTT.